A selection of T cell receptor beta chains follows, all from one sample in a study of CD8+ T cells in alopecia areata. TCRdb keeps only in-frame clones here, not all; method: immunoSEQ multiplex PCR. The table records about 210,000 clones, around two fifths of them present only once. The sequencing here drew on CD4+ T cells sorted from blood, taken at approximately week 37, from a patient treated with tofacitinib. The receptor set was obtained from a human donor with alopecia areata. Both conserved end residues are part of each CDR3. The order of the fields is J gene, V gene, CDR3 protein.

>TRBJ2-7|TRBV9
CASSMTLRGEQYF
>TRBJ1-4|TRBV7-2
CASSGSGRGEKLFF
>TRBJ2-5|TRBV6-5
CASRMDWGGAETQYF
>TRBJ1-5|TRBV15
CATSSPRKPQHF
>TRBJ1-5|TRBV2
CASTTESNQPQHF
>TRBJ2-2|TRBV6-5
CASSSDRDGELFF
>TRBJ2-3|TRBV7-2
CASSLWGSLQDTQYF
>TRBJ2-1|TRBV30
CARGGQGANEQFF
>TRBJ2-7|TRBV6-1
CASSVTGHYEQYF
>TRBJ2-6|TRBV10-3
CAISDRTGANVLTF
>TRBJ1-2|TRBV29-1
CSVEGLPYGYTF
>TRBJ1-1|TRBV5-1
CASSPANFGVNTEAFF
>TRBJ1-2|TRBV4-2
CASSQDLNSYGYTF
>TRBJ1-2|TRBV20-1
CSAEENYGYTF
>TRBJ2-7|TRBV6-6
CASSQIPGIEQYF
>TRBJ2-3|TRBV5-6
CASRLWGEGTDTQYF
>TRBJ2-5|TRBV7-2
CASRRDRGPQETQYF
>TRBJ2-7|TRBV29-1
CSVGRGTGTYEQYF
>TRBJ1-1|TRBV18
CASSNVSATMNTEAFF
>TRBJ2-7|TRBV2
CASSEDTYYEQYF
>TRBJ2-5|TRBV7-2
CASSSDRLETQYF
>TRBJ1-2|TRBV6-5
CASSLSPRANYGYTF
>TRBJ1-2|TRBV9
CASSVGTANYGYTF
>TRBJ2-5|TRBV6-1
CARTEETQYF
>TRBJ2-3|TRBV7-3
CASSTLGLAGVTDTQYF